This TCR beta chain comes out of a study of OX40 agonist ivuxolimab in advanced cancers. Some clones are missing from TCRdb's copy, which holds only in-frame ones; the method was immunoSEQ multiplex PCR. The top ten clones hold 10% to 15% of a sample with fewer than 100,000 clones, about 88% of them seen once. V lost 5 bases, J lost 1 base, and 17 bases lay in between. The germline CDR1 and CDR2 sequences are SEHNR and FQNEAQ (reference sequence). This CDR3 spans 16 amino acids. Sequenced material: CD4+ or CD8+ T cells sorted from blood, taken in a trial of the OX40 agonist ivuxolimab. The J gene is TRBJ1-1, the V gene TRBV7-9, with no clear D. This clonotype was obtained from an adult with an advanced solid tumor such as melanoma, head and neck, liver or kidney cancer. The CDR3 region is CASSQDRTTQNTEAFF. CDR3 sequence (DNA): TGTGCCAGCAGCCAAGATCGGACTACCCAGAACACTGAAGCTTTCTTT.